The 11 T cell receptor beta chains below come from one sample, sequenced in a study of tumor-infiltrating lymphocytes in primary liver carcinoma. Out of unsorted whole blood came the blood RNA, and germline DNA was extracted as well. cDNA specific to TCR beta was made from approximately 0.55 ug of total RNA, with a constant-region primer employed for priming. Sequencing libraries for TCR beta derived from three nested multiplex PCR rounds that used slightly modified ARM-PCR. Two initial PCR rounds of about 11 cycles each paired TRBV1-TRBV30 forward primers with a C-beta reverse primer. TCRdb analysed the multiplex PCR reads with MiXCR anew, one entry per CDR3 protein. The sample includes fewer than 400,000 distinct CDR3 sequences, 55% to 65% of them seen just once. Sequencing input: peripheral blood. The receptors derive from a man aged 40-50 years with primary liver carcinoma and hepatitis B virus infection.

A remark on this clonotype: A read error may account for a junction end that differs from germline. The V call is TRBV6-2 or TRBV6-3, the J call TRBJ2-7; no firm D call. Germline values: CDR1 MNHEY, CDR2 SVGEGT. The CDR3 totals 12 residues. CDR3 bases: TGTGCCGGCAGTTCCCGGGCGTACGAGCAGTACTTC. It is translated as CAGSSRAYEQYF.

The chain employs TRBV28 and TRBJ1-2; 8 bases line up with TRBD1. CDR1 is MDHEN and CDR2 is SYDVKM in the germline V gene. The trim removed 6 bases at V and 4 bases at J, leaving 7 bases unmatched. The CDR3 length is 14 residues. CDR3: CASSQPGTGYGYTF. CDR3 DNA: TGTGCCAGCAGCCAACCAGGGACAGGCTATGGCTACACCTTC.

This clonotype was observed a few times. The V gene is TRBV6-1, the J gene TRBJ2-7, with 8 bases identical to TRBD1. The CDR3 covers 16 residues. Germline assignment: CDR1 MNHNS and CDR2 SASEGT. V shed 8 bases and J 7 bases; nucleotides not matched to a gene: 19. The CDR3 reads CASVQEPGQATYEQYF. The CDR3 DNA is TGTGCCAGCGTCCAGGAACCGGGACAGGCAACTTATGAGCAGTACTTC.

Remarks on this clonotype: One base away lies a much larger clone, so this may be a sequencing read error. The genes are TRBV10-3 and TRBJ1-4; D remains unclear. The CDR3 totals 13 residues. Germline lookup yields CDR1 ENHRY and CDR2 SYGVKD. DNA for the CDR3: TGTGCCATTTGGGGAGGACCTAATGAAAAACTGCTTTTT. Translating it yields CAIWGGPNEKLLF.

The chain links TRBV11-1 to TRBJ2-5, with D perhaps TRBD2 (5 bases). V was shortened by 4 bases and J by 5 bases, with 17 bases between the two germline ends. Germline values: CDR1 SGHAT, CDR2 FQDESV (reference sequence). CDR3 size: 15 residues. CDR3: CASSSALAWAETQYF. The CDR3 region has the DNA TGTGCCAGCAGCTCAGCATTAGCGTGGGCGGAGACCCAGTACTTC.

This clonotype was picked up a small number of times. The gene calls are TRBV5-5 and TRBJ2-1, with no clear D. This CDR3 is 13 amino acids long. In germline, CDR1 is SGHKS, CDR2 YYEKEE (reference sequence). V lost 1 base to trimming and J lost 5 bases, with 7 bases between them. The CDR3 DNA reads TGTGCCAGCAGCTTGAAGCCAGACAATGAGCAGTTCTTC. This encodes CASSLKPDNEQFF.

This clonotype has a single count. The junction shows a germline mismatch at one end, possibly a read error. The chain carries TRBV5-4 and TRBJ2-1; D is possibly TRBD1 (5 bases). Germline CDR1 SGHNT, CDR2 YYREEE (reference sequence). The CDR3 loop spans 15 amino acids. In DNA, the CDR3 is TGTGCCAGAAGCTTGGGGCCAAAAGTCTACAATGAGCAGTTCTTC. It is translated as CARSLGPKVYNEQFF.

This clonotype is a singleton in its sample. At one of its ends the junction is not consistent with the germline gene, which may arise from a read error. In DNA, the CDR3 is TGTGCCAGCAGTCCAGCGGGAGTAAGGGACGAGCGGTACTTC. Translated: CASSPAGVRDERYF. The V call is TRBV12-3 or TRBV12-4, the J call TRBJ2-7, with 8 bases that match TRBD2. CDR3 length: 14 amino acids.

Of note for this clonotype: At one end the junction does not follow the germline gene, possibly because of a read error. The chain employs TRBV7-6 and TRBJ2-1; D gene unclear. The CDR3 covers 14 residues. Looked up from germline, CDR1 is SGHVS and CDR2 is FNYEAQ. CDR3 in DNA: TGTGCCAGCAGCAACGGCGGTTTCTTCAATGAGCAGCTCTTC. Its protein product is CASSNGGFFNEQLF.

The genes are TRBV5-1 and TRBJ2-1, with D possibly being TRBD2 (7 bases). The CDR3 runs to 16 residues. Trimming pared 3 bases from V and 4 bases from J, leaving 17 bases between. Germline V gene data show CDR1 as SGHRS and CDR2 as YFSETQ. CDR3 in amino acids: CASSSRGSGTYNEQFF. The CDR3 bases are TGCGCCAGCAGCTCGCGGGGGAGCGGGACATACAATGAGCAGTTCTTC.

A remark on this clonotype: At one end, the junction sequence differs from germline, possibly due to a read error. This chain's CDR3 is CARRTPNTEAFF. The CDR3 bases are TGTGCCAGGAGGACACCGAACACTGAAGCTTTCTTT. The V gene is TRBV30, the J gene TRBJ1-1; weak D call: TRBD1 (5 bases). This CDR3 has 12 residues. Germline V gives CDR1 GTSNPN, CDR2 SVGIG (reference sequence).